The clone carrying this T cell receptor (beta chain) showed up many times. Its target is not known. V gave up 3 bases and J gave up 5 bases, with 10 bases separating them. The CDR3 contains 14 residues. This sample was taken from a study of identical twins. No donor was unhealthy or non-Caucasian. MiXCR, run by TCRdb on the 5' RACE reads, gives a single entry per CDR3 protein. The top ten hold approximately 0.98% of the sample, which has some 500,000 distinct CDR3 sequences, approximately 15% seen once. Overall study results and limits: Conclusions were based on cross-sectional statistical analysis, without following the same donors.

The same sample was also used in a study of yellow fever vaccine responses in identical twins. Turning to that study: Twin vaccine T cell responses reportedly seemed partly convergent, partly personalized.

The V call is TRBV12-3 or TRBV12-4, the J call TRBJ2-2; D possibly corresponds to TRBD1 (6 bases). This TCR derives from a woman aged 18-35 years in good health. Sequenced input: CD4+ T cells sorted from blood. CDR3 amino acids: CASSFQGSTGELFF. CDR3 in DNA: TGTGCCAGCAGTTTCCAGGGGTCTACCGGGGAGCTGTTTTTT.